This entry describes one T cell receptor (beta chain). Its specificity is unknown. The CD8+CD4-CCR7+CD45RA+ phenotype defined the sorted naive CD8 T cells. This sample was included in a study of molecular identifiers for immune sequencing clone quantification. Overall study context: Naive CD8 RNA (around 20,000 or 100,000 cells) was divided into five aliquots, with four sequenced. General study results and limits: The study reportedly detected spiked Jurkat TCR RNA from one cell among around 970,000 naive cells.

Preparation methods for the bulk TCR libraries were those previously described, with listed TCR primers. TCRdb re-called the PCR reads through MiXCR, storing one row per CDR3 protein. The sample shows about 640,000 distinct CDR3 sequences, just under 20% of them seen only once. What was sequenced was naive CD8+ T cells from blood, with Jurkat cell RNA spiked in. The subset is: FACS-sorted CD8+CD4-CCR7+CD45RA+ naive T cells. This clonotype was obtained from a human donor in good health. Some libraries in this study had Jurkat cell RNA spiked in.

The CDR3 reads CASSLSSGAYSNQPQHF. CDR3 in DNA: TGTGCCAGCAGCTTATCTTCGGGTGCTTATAGCAATCAGCCCCAGCATTTT. This chain joins TRBV13 and TRBJ1-5; no clear D. With 2 bases removed from V and 0 bases from J, the gap between germline ends came to 14 bases. This CDR3 has 17 amino acids. The germline CDR1 and CDR2 sequences are PRHDT and FYEKMQ (reference sequence). Based on the CDR3 plus reference TRBV13 and TRBJ1-5, the full variable domain is AAGVIQSPRHLIKEKRETATLKCYPIPRHDTVYWYQQGPGQDPQFLISFYEKMQSDKGSIPDRFSAQQFSDYHSELNMSSLELGDSALYFCASSLSSGAYSNQPQHFGDGTRLSIL.